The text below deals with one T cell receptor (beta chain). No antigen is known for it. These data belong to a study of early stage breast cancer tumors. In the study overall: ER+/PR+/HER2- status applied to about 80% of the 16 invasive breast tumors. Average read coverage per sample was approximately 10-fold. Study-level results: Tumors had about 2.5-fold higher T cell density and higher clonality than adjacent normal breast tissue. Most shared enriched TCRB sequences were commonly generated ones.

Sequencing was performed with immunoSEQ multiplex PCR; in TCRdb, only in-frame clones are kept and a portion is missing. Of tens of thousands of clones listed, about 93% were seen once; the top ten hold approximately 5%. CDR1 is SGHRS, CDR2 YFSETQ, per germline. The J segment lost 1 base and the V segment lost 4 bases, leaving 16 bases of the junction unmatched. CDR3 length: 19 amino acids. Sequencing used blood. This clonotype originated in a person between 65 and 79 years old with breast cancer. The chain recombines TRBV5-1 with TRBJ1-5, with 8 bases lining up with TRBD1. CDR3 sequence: CASSPGVQGAKGSNQPQHF. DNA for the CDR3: TGCGCCAGCAGCCCAGGGGTCCAGGGGGCGAAGGGGAGCAATCAGCCCCAGCATTTT. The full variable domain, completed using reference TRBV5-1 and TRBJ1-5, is KAGVTQTPRYLIKTRGQQVTLSCSPISGHRSVSWYQQTPGQGLQFLFEYFSETQRNKGNFPGRFSGRQFSNSRSEMNVSTLELGDSALYLCASSPGVQGAKGSNQPQHFGDGTRLSIL.